The 13 T cell receptor beta chains below come from one sample, sequenced in a study of shared clonotypes between healthy human individuals. The method was immunoSEQ multiplex PCR; TCRdb's version includes in-frame clones alone and lacks a portion of them. Of approximately 480,000 clones listed, 60% to 80% are singletons. The specimen sequenced was PBMCs. The origin of the receptors is a woman between 40 and 55 years old in good health. Some clones in this sample may be carry-over from other donors' samples.

V gene TRBV5-1 combines with J gene TRBJ2-6, with D unresolved. CDR3 size: 15 residues. The germline CDR1 and CDR2 sequences are SGHRS and YFSETQ. With 4 bases removed from V and 0 bases from J, the gap between germline ends came to 8 bases. As DNA, the CDR3 is TGCGCCAGCAGCCCAAGGAGCTCTGGGGCCAACGTCCTGACTTTC. Encoded protein: CASSPRSSGANVLTF.

The chain joins TRBV7-3 to TRBJ2-1; 7 bases fit TRBD2. The trim removed 5 bases at V and 2 bases at J, leaving 6 bases unmatched. The V gene's germline CDR1 is SGHTA and CDR2 FQGTGA. The CDR3 runs to 15 residues. The CDR3 region has the DNA TGTGCCAGCAGCCCCTTTGCGGGAGCCTACAATGAGCAGTTCTTC. It encodes CASSPFAGAYNEQFF. Full variable domain (outside the CDR3, taken from reference TRBV7-3 and TRBJ2-1): GAGVSQTPSNKVTEKGKYVELRCDPISGHTALYWYRQSLGQGPEFLIYFQGTGAADDSGLPNDRFFAVRPEGSVSTLKIQRTERGDSAVYLCASSPFAGAYNEQFFGPGTRLTVL.

The J gene is TRBJ2-5, the V gene TRBV30; D is unclear. Germline loops: CDR1 GTSNPN, CDR2 SVGIG (reference sequence). CDR3 length: 14 amino acids. Trimming stripped 5 bases from V and 1 base from J, with 14 bases between. CDR3 loop: CAWGRKIPQETQYF. The DNA for the CDR3 is TGTGCCTGGGGCCGTAAAATCCCCCAAGAGACCCAGTACTTC. The full variable domain, rest sourced from reference TRBV30 and TRBJ2-5, is SQTIHQWPATLVQPVGSPLSLECTVEGTSNPNLYWYRQAAGRGLQLLFYSVGIGQISSEVPQNLSASRPQDRQFILSSKKLLLSDSGFYLCAWGRKIPQETQYFGPGTRLLVL.

This clone has a handful of counts. V gene TRBV10-3 combines with J gene TRBJ1-2; 8 bases fit TRBD1. With 2 bases clipped from V and 4 bases from J, the junction kept 3 bases outside the gene matches. Germline V CDR1 and CDR2: ENHRY, SYGVKD. The CDR3 loop spans 14 amino acids. CDR3 region: CAISENRGAYGYTF. The DNA for the CDR3 is TGTGCCATCAGTGAGAACAGGGGGGCCTATGGCTACACCTTC.

The chain combines TRBV4-1 with TRBJ2-1, with no clear D. V was trimmed by 0 bases and J by 8 bases, leaving 11 bases between them. CDR3 length equals 14 residues. CDR1 is MGHRA, CDR2 YSYEKL, per germline. In DNA, the CDR3 is TGCGCCAGCAGCCAAGAACTGCCCGGACATGAGCAGTTCTTC. This codes for CASSQELPGHEQFF.

The chain links TRBV5-6 to TRBJ2-1, with D unresolved. Germline assignment: CDR1 SGHDT and CDR2 YYEEEE. The CDR3 extends over 16 amino acids. Deletions cut 0 bases from V and 9 bases from J, with 19 bases between. Here the CDR3 DNA reads TGTGCCAGCAGCTTGGCCAGAGACCTCCGGGTGGGTGAGCAGTTCTTC. Its protein is CASSLARDLRVGEQFF.

The rearrangement links TRBV7-2 to TRBJ1-1, with D unresolved. The CDR3 runs 11 residues. V lost 6 bases and J 7 bases, leaving 9 bases between the germline ends. Germline lookup yields CDR1 SGHTA and CDR2 FQGNSA. CDR3: CASRSISEAFF. CDR3 sequence (DNA): TGTGCCAGCAGGTCCATCAGTGAAGCTTTCTTT. Supplemented by reference TRBV7-2 and TRBJ1-1, the full variable domain reads GAGVSQSPSNKVTEKGKDVELRCDPISGHTALYWYRQSLGQGLEFLIYFQGNSAPDKSGLPSDRFSAERTGGSVSTLTIQRTQQEDSAVYLCASRSISEAFFGQGTRLTVV.

The J gene is TRBJ2-7, the V gene TRBV19; D not certain. There are 13 residues in the CDR3. CDR1 LNHDA and CDR2 SQIVND come from the germline V gene (reference sequence). Trimming left V 1 base short and J 6 bases short, with 10 bases between. CDR3 sequence: CASSIVGASEQYF. The CDR3 nucleotides read TGTGCCAGTAGTATAGTCGGAGCGAGCGAGCAGTACTTC.

This clone was recorded a few times. The chain joins TRBV19 to TRBJ2-4, with 7 bases identical to TRBD1. With V trimmed by 4 bases and J by 4 bases, 7 bases remained unmatched. CDR1 is LNHDA, CDR2 SQIVND, per germline (reference sequence). The CDR3 is made up of 15 amino acids. CDR3 coding DNA: TGTGCCAGTAGTAAGGGACAGAGGAATAAAAACATTCAGTACTTC. It codes for CASSKGQRNKNIQYF.

J is TRBJ2-5 and V is TRBV4-1, with 16 positions matching TRBD2. V shed 2 bases and J 4 bases; nucleotides not matched to a gene: 4. Germline CDR1 and CDR2: MGHRA and YSYEKL. This CDR3 has 17 amino acids. The CDR3 coding sequence is TGCGCCAGCAGCCAATTGGGACTAGCGGGAGGGGGAGAGACCCAGTACTTC. Protein product: CASSQLGLAGGGETQYF.

Here the CDR3 DNA reads TGTGCCTGGACGGGAAAGGGCGGCACGAGTCGCTCCTACGAGCAGTACTTC. Amino acid sequence: CAWTGKGGTSRSYEQYF. The chain joins TRBV30 to TRBJ2-7; perhaps TRBD2 as D (5 bases). Trimming took off 4 bases at V and 0 bases at J, with 22 bases between the two ends. This CDR3 contains 17 residues. The V gene's germline CDR1 is GTSNPN and CDR2 SVGIG (reference sequence).

The rearrangement joins TRBV18 to TRBJ1-6; 7 nucleotides agree with TRBD1. V shed 6 bases and J 6 bases; nucleotides not matched to a gene: 8. Germline lookup yields CDR1 KGHSH and CDR2 LQKENI. This CDR3 has 15 amino acids. The CDR3 sequence: CASSLQGIPNSPLHF. The DNA for the CDR3 is TGTGCCAGCTCGCTACAGGGGATCCCTAATTCACCCCTCCACTTT. Using reference TRBV18 and TRBJ1-6 for the parts outside the CDR3, the full variable domain is NAGVMQNPRHLVRRRGQEARLRCSPMKGHSHVYWYRQLPEEGLKFMVYLQKENIIDESGMPKERFSAEFPKEGPSILRIQQVVRGDSAAYFCASSLQGIPNSPLHFGNGTRLTVT.

The J gene is TRBJ2-1, the V gene TRBV19; D perhaps matches TRBD2 (5 bases). There are 15 residues in the CDR3. With 3 bases removed from V and 2 bases from J, the gap between germline ends came to 11 bases. Germline values: CDR1 LNHDA, CDR2 SQIVND (reference sequence). The CDR3 region is CASSIRADTYNEQFF. CDR3 DNA sequence: TGTGCCAGTAGTATTCGAGCGGATACCTACAATGAGCAGTTCTTC.